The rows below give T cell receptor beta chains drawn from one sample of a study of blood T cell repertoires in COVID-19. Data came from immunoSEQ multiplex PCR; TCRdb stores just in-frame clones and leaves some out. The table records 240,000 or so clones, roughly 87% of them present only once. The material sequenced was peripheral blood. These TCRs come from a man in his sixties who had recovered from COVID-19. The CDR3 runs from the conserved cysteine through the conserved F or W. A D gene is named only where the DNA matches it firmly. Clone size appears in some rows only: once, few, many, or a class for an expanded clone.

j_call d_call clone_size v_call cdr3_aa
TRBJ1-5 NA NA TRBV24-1 CATSDGLGQPQHF
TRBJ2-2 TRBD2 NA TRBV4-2 CASRRLAGVVTGELFF
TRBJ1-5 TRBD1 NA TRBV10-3 CAISSGTGSNQPQHF
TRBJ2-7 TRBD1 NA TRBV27 CASSLSYPGQGSYEQYF
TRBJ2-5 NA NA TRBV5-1 CASSLARQYQETQYF
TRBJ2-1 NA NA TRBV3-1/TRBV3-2 CASSQLASSSYNEQFF
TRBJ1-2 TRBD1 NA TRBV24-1 CATSDTGQLRNGYTF
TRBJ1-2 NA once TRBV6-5 CASEGLVRSNYGYTF
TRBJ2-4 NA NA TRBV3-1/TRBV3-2 CASGGAGLAKNIQYF
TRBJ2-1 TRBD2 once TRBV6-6 CASSSGGGLSYNEQFF
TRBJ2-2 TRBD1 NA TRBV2 CASRSGQANTGELFF
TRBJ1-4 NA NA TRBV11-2 CASSLGAGFEKLFF
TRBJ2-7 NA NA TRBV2 CASSGLAYEQYF
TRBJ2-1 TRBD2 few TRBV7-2 CASSLERGGFEQFF
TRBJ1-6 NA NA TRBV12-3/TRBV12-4 CASSLSWSSPLHF
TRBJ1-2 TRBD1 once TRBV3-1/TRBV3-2 CASSPPGQGALGYTF
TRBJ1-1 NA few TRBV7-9 CASSLGTDGEAFF
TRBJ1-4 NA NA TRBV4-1 CASSRRENEKLFF
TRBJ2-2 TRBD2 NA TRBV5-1 CASRGGRDTGELFF
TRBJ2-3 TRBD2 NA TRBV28 CASVRGGLQLYTDTQYF
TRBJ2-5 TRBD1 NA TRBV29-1 CSVEEGRGRRETQYF
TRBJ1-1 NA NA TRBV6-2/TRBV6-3 CASSDLFTEAFF
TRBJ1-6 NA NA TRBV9 CASSVASGGYSPLHF
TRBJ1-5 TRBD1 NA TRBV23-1 CASRVGQGAFRCPQHF
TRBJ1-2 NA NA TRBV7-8 CASSRGVSFRNYGYTF
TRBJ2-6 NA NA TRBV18 CASSPLRGSGANVLTF
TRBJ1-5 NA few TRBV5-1 CASSLEGDSNQPQHF
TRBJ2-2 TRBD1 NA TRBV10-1 CASSSGTGMTGELFF
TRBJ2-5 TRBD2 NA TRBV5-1 CASLPIAGFQETQYF
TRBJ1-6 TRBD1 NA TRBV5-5 CASSLVPGQGGGSPLHF
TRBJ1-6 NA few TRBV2 CASSEGRRALPLHF
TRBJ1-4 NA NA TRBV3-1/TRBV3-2 CASSQETEKLFF
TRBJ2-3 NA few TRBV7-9 CASSLAIDTQYF
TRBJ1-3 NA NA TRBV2 CASSRTGNTIYF
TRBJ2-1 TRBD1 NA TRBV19 CASSIWARGRENGVDEQFF
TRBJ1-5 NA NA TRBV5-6 CASTRAIDRDQPQHF
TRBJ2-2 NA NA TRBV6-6 CASEIGGTQNTGELFF
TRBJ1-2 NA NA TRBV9 CASSVAPDITSTSGYTF
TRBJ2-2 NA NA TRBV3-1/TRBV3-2 CASSRTSNTGELFF
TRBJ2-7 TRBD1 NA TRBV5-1 CASSLYAGTGSGEQYF
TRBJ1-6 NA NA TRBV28 CASRRTIGGSYNSPLHF
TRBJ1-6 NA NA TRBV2 CANTGTYNSPLHF
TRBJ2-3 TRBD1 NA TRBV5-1 CASSQDRVVTDTQYF
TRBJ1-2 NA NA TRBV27 CASSLRGIGYTF
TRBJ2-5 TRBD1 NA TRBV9 CASSVGTGGAETQYF
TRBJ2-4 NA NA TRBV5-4 CASSAPGRLAKNIQYF
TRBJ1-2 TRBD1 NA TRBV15 CATSRDLTGFGYTF
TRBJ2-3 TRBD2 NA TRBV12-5 CASGWGLAFTDTQYF
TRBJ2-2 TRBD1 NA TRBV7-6 CASSAEAGGTGELFF
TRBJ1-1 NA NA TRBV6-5 CASRYSGNTEAFF
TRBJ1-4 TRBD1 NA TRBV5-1 CASSLGTGSEKLFF
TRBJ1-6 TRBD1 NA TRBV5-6 CASSSGQYNSPLHF
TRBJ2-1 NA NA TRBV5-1 CASSKPQGLVNRNNEQFF
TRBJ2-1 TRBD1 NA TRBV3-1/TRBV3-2 CASSRLRGLEQFF
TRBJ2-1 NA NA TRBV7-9 CASSPGPRGNEQFF
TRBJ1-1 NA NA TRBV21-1 CASSKEGRGAFF
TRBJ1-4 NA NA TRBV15 CATSRDPEGNEKLFF
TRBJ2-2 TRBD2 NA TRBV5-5 CASSSRLAGGSNTGELFF